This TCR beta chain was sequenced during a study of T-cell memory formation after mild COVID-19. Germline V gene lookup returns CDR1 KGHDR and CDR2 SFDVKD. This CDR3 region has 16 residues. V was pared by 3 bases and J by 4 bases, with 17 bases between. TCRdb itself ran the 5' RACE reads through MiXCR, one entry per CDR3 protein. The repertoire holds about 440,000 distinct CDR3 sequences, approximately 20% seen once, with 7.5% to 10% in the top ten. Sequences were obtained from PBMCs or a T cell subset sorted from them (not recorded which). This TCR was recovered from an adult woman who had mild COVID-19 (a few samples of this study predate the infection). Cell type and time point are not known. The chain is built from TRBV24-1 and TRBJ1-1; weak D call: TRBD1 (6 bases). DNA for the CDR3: TGTGCCACCAGTGATAGTCGCAGGGGCGCGGGCACTGAAGCTTTCTTT. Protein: CATSDSRRGAGTEAFF.